This T cell receptor (beta chain) was recovered during a study of metastatic and nonmetastatic thyroid tumors. On the study more broadly: It was across blood and tumor or nodule tissue from malignant and benign thyroid patients that repertoires were compared.

None of the patients had undergone any treatment ahead of thyroid surgery. Trimming stripped 7 bases from V and 0 bases from J, with 7 bases between. Germline V gene lookup returns CDR1 MGHDK and CDR2 SYGVNS. CDR3 length equals 13 residues. TCRdb ran MiXCR on the PCR reads. Of some 12,000 clones listed, 9% to 15% were seen once; the top ten hold 10% to 15%. Within the sample, this clone is medium-sized (0.01 to 0.1%). The antigen is not known. Study observations and caveats: Across blood and tumor, TCR beta diversity in malignant thyroid tumors was reportedly significantly higher than in benign nodules.

The TCR was taken from a female donor with papillary thyroid cancer or a benign thyroid nodule (not recorded which). Some clones in this sample may be carry-over from other donors' samples. The chain employs TRBV25-1 and TRBJ2-1; no definite D call. The sequenced sample consisted of blood. The chain's CDR3 is CASMGSSYNEQFF. CDR3 bases: TGTGCCAGCATGGGAAGCTCCTACAATGAGCAGTTCTTC.